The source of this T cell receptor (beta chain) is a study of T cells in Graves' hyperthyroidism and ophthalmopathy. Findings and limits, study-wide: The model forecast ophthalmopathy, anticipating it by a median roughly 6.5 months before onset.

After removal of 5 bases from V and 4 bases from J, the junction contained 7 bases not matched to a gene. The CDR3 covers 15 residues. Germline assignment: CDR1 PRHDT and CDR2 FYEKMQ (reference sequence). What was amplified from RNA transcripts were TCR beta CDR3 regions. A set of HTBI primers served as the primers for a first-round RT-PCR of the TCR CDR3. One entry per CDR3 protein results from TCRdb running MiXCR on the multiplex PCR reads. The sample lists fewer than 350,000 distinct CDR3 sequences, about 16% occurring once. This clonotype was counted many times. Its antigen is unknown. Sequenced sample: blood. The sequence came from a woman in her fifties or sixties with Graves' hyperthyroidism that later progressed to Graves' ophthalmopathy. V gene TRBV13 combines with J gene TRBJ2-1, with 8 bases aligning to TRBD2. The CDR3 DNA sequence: TGTGCCAGCAGCCCAGTAGCGGGGATGTACAATGAGCAGTTCTTC. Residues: CASSPVAGMYNEQFF.